Shown below are 21 T cell receptor beta chains from a single sample sequenced in a study of blood T cell repertoires in COVID-19. Sequenced by immunoSEQ multiplex PCR; TCRdb stores in-frame clones only, minus some. The sample lists approximately 91,000 clones, about 80% occurring once. The material sequenced was peripheral blood. These receptors all stem from a human donor in a cohort sampled during active COVID-19.

This rearrangement joins TRBV2 to TRBJ1-4; TRBD1 matches 11 bases. Trimming took 6 bases from V and 7 from J; bases not matched to a gene: 7. CDR1 is SNHLY and CDR2 is FYNNEI in the germline V gene. The CDR3 loop spans 15 amino acids. Here the CDR3 DNA reads TGTGCCAGCAGAGGACAGGGGGCGCTTCGTGAAAAACTGTTTTTT. This gives the protein CASRGQGALREKLFF.

A single count supports this clone. CDR3 residues: CASSISGQPNTEAFF. CDR3 coding DNA: TGTGCCAGCAGCATATCTGGACAGCCGAACACTGAAGCTTTCTTT. The rearrangement links TRBV13 to TRBJ1-1, with D maybe TRBD1 (6 bases). Looked up from germline, CDR1 is PRHDT and CDR2 is FYEKMQ (reference sequence). V lost 5 bases to trimming and J lost 1 base, with 14 bases between them. The CDR3 contains 15 residues.

The V call is TRBV11-2, the J call TRBJ2-6, with D perhaps matching TRBD2 (6 bases). The germline V and J ends were trimmed by 3 bases and 0 bases, with 9 bases remaining between them. CDR3 length equals 16 residues. Germline CDR1 reads SGHAT; CDR2 reads FQNNGV. The DNA of the CDR3 is TGTGCCAGCAGCTTGACTAGGAGCTCTGGGGCCAACGTCCTGACTTTC. This encodes CASSLTRSSGANVLTF.

V gene TRBV18 combines with J gene TRBJ1-2, with a possible D match to TRBD1 (5 bases). This CDR3 is built from 15 residues. Looked up from germline, CDR1 is KGHSH and CDR2 is LQKENI. V lost 2 bases to trimming and J lost 5 bases, with 15 bases between them. The CDR3 here is CASSPRPQGFYGYTF. The CDR3, as DNA: TGTGCCAGCTCACCAAGACCCCAGGGATTTTATGGCTACACCTTC.

The chain recombines TRBV10-3 with TRBJ2-7; D is possibly TRBD2 (6 bases). From germline, CDR1 is ENHRY and CDR2 SYGVKD. The CDR3 length is 13 residues. The V end lost 3 bases, the J end lost 5 bases, and 11 bases lay between the germline ends. The CDR3 region has the DNA TGTGCCATCAGTGACGGAGGGATCAACGAGCAGTACTTC. As protein: CAISDGGINEQYF.

The chain links TRBV2 to TRBJ1-5; D uncertain. Germline CDR1 and CDR2: SNHLY and FYNNEI. Trimming took 7 bases from V and 0 from J, leaving 10 bases between them. This CDR3 is 14 amino acids long. CDR3 bases: TGTGCCAGCAAATATACAGTTAGCAATCAGCCCCAGCATTTT. Its protein product is CASKYTVSNQPQHF.

This chain uses TRBV5-1 with TRBJ1-5; 9 positions match TRBD1. CDR3 length: 14 residues. J was trimmed by 4 bases and V by 4 bases; bases with no gene match: 3. Germline assignment: CDR1 SGHRS and CDR2 YFSETQ. The CDR3 spells CASSPGQGNQPQHF. Written as DNA, the CDR3 is TGCGCCAGCAGCCCGGGACAGGGAAATCAGCCCCAGCATTTT.

V gene TRBV18 combines with J gene TRBJ2-6; possible D gene TRBD2, 5 bases. V was trimmed by 8 bases and J by 0 bases, leaving 5 bases between them. This CDR3 comprises 13 residues. From germline, CDR1 is KGHSH and CDR2 LQKENI. CDR3 DNA sequence: TGTGCCAGCGGACTCTCTGGGGCCAACGTCCTGACTTTC. This translates into CASGLSGANVLTF.

This chain connects TRBV11-2 to TRBJ1-2, with 8 bases fitting TRBD1. The V segment lost 7 bases and the J segment 5 bases; nucleotides outside the gene matches: 9. Germline CDR1 reads SGHAT; CDR2 reads FQNNGV. This CDR3 has 14 residues. The CDR3 DNA reads TGTGCCAGCACCCTCTACGACAGGGGATATGGCTACACCTTC. It codes for CASTLYDRGYGYTF.

The chain is built from TRBV5-4 and TRBJ1-3; 7 bases line up with TRBD1. The CDR3 has 16 amino acids. Unmatched junction bases numbered 7, after V lost 4 bases and J lost 0 bases. Per the germline V gene, CDR1 is SGHNT and CDR2 is YYREEE (reference sequence). CDR3 protein: CASSPVTGASGNTIYF. The DNA of the CDR3 is TGTGCCAGCAGCCCCGTTACAGGGGCCTCTGGAAACACCATATATTTT.

The J gene is TRBJ2-3, the V gene TRBV3-1 (or the pseudogene TRBV3-2); 7 bases align to TRBD1. Trimming at V came to 0 bases and at J to 9 bases, leaving 12 bases not matched to a gene. The CDR3 has 16 amino acids. Per germline, CDR1 LGHDT and CDR2 YNNKEL (reference sequence). CDR3 region: CASSQDRGGHAGTQYF. In DNA form, the CDR3 reads TGTGCCAGCAGCCAAGATAGAGGGGGCCATGCAGGGACGCAGTATTTT.

The chain has TRBV28 and TRBJ1-6, with 7 nucleotides matching TRBD1. V was pared by 6 bases and J by 7 bases, with 0 bases of the junction left unmatched. Germline CDR1 and CDR2: MDHEN and SYDVKM. The CDR3 spans 12 residues. The DNA for the CDR3 is TGTGCCAGCAGACAGGGGAATTCACCCCTCCACTTT. Translation: CASRQGNSPLHF. Based on the CDR3 plus reference TRBV28 and TRBJ1-6, the full variable domain is DVKVTQSSRYLVKRTGEKVFLECVQDMDHENMFWYRQDPGLGLRLIYFSYDVKMKEKGDIPEGYSVSREKKERFSLILESASTNQTSMYLCASRQGNSPLHFGNGTRLTVT.

This clone showed up just a few times. This rearrangement joins TRBV18 to TRBJ2-7; tentatively, D is TRBD1 (5 bases). Deletions cut 0 bases from V and 2 bases from J, with 8 bases between. CDR1 is KGHSH and CDR2 is LQKENI in the germline V gene. The CDR3 runs 14 residues. The CDR3 protein is CASSPPAGTYEQYF. The DNA of the CDR3 is TGTGCCAGCTCACCACCAGCAGGGACCTACGAGCAGTACTTC.

This clone was observed a few times. The chain has TRBV7-2 and TRBJ1-3; 7 positions agree with TRBD1. Trimming at V came to 6 bases and at J to 2 bases, leaving 4 bases not matched to a gene. This CDR3 comprises 14 residues. Looked up from germline, CDR1 is SGHTA and CDR2 is FQGNSA. The CDR3 spells CASRRDRAGNTIYF. In DNA form, the CDR3 reads TGTGCCAGCAGGCGTGACAGGGCTGGAAACACCATATATTTT.

The chain couples TRBV5-1 to TRBJ1-5; 7 positions agree with TRBD1. From germline, CDR1 is SGHRS and CDR2 YFSETQ. CDR3 length equals 14 residues. J was trimmed by 6 bases and V by 0 bases; bases with no gene match: 3. The CDR3 sequence is CASSLGTGVQPQHF. The CDR3 coding sequence is TGCGCCAGCAGCTTGGGAACAGGGGTTCAGCCCCAGCATTTT. Full variable domain (outside the CDR3, taken from reference TRBV5-1 and TRBJ1-5): KAGVTQTPRYLIKTRGQQVTLSCSPISGHRSVSWYQQTPGQGLQFLFEYFSETQRNKGNFPGRFSGRQFSNSRSEMNVSTLELGDSALYLCASSLGTGVQPQHFGDGTRLSIL.

With respect to this clone: Other DNA variants within this sample encode the same CDR3. The genes are TRBV7-3 and TRBJ2-7; D might be TRBD1 (6 bases). The germline V and J ends were trimmed by 5 bases and 4 bases, with 15 bases remaining between them. Germline lookup yields CDR1 SGHTA and CDR2 FQGTGA. The CDR3 length is 14 residues. CDR3 in DNA: TGTGCCAGCAGCCCACAGGGCGGTTCGTACGAGCAGTACTTC. Residues: CASSPQGGSYEQYF. Drawing the rest from reference TRBV7-3 and TRBJ2-7, the complete variable domain is GAGVSQTPSNKVTEKGKYVELRCDPISGHTALYWYRQSLGQGPEFLIYFQGTGAADDSGLPNDRFFAVRPEGSVSTLKIQRTERGDSAVYLCASSPQGGSYEQYFGPGTRLTVT.

This rearrangement joins TRBV3-1 (or the pseudogene TRBV3-2) to TRBJ1-1; perhaps TRBD1 as D (5 bases). Per germline, CDR1 LGHDT and CDR2 YNNKEL (reference sequence). The ends were cut back, 4 bases at V and 4 bases at J, with 10 bases in the middle. The CDR3 sequence is 13 residues long. CDR3 region: CASSPLGGTEAFF. The DNA of the CDR3 is TGTGCCAGCAGCCCCTTGGGGGGCACTGAAGCTTTCTTT.

V usage is TRBV2 and J usage is TRBJ2-3; D is possibly TRBD1 (6 bases). Trimming pared 3 bases from V and 10 bases from J, leaving 11 bases between. Per germline, CDR1 SNHLY and CDR2 FYNNEI. The CDR3 is made up of 12 amino acids. The CDR3 region has the DNA TGTGCCAGCAGTGATTCAGGGGTGGCGCAGTATTTT. Its protein is CASSDSGVAQYF.

The rearrangement links TRBV5-1 to TRBJ2-2; TRBD1 matches 9 bases. V was clipped by 6 bases and J by 5 bases; unmatched bases: 11. This CDR3 is built from 16 residues. Germline CDR1 and CDR2: SGHRS and YFSETQ. The CDR3 DNA sequence: TGCGCCAGCACCCTAACAGGGGGCGCAGGTACCGGGGAGCTGTTTTTT. It translates to CASTLTGGAGTGELFF. Full variable domain (rest looked up from reference TRBV5-1 and TRBJ2-2): KAGVTQTPRYLIKTRGQQVTLSCSPISGHRSVSWYQQTPGQGLQFLFEYFSETQRNKGNFPGRFSGRQFSNSRSEMNVSTLELGDSALYLCASTLTGGAGTGELFFGEGSRLTVL.

This chain joins TRBV5-1 and TRBJ1-4; 10 bases agree with TRBD1. Germline values: CDR1 SGHRS, CDR2 YFSETQ. The CDR3 has 14 residues. The ends lost 4 bases at V and 8 bases at J; junction bases unmatched: 5. As DNA, the CDR3 is TGCGCCAGCAGCGTGGGACAGGGGAGGGAAAAACTGTTTTTT. Translated, it gives CASSVGQGREKLFF.

The chain employs TRBV6-6 and TRBJ1-3; a weak D match, TRBD1 (6 bases). CDR3 length equals 16 residues. Germline-derived CDR1 and CDR2 are MNHNY and SVGAGI (reference sequence). V lost 6 bases and J lost 3, with 18 bases in between. DNA for the CDR3: TGTGCCAGCAGCCGTGGACAGTCATTGAGTGGAAACACCATATATTTT. Its protein is CASSRGQSLSGNTIYF.